These T cell receptor beta chains were read from a single sample in a study of Ad26.COV2.S vaccination and SARS-CoV-2 variants. The assay was immunoSEQ multiplex PCR, and TCRdb's table has in-frame clones only and misses some. The sample lists about 480,000 clones, roughly 87% seen once, with about 13% in the top ten. Sample: peripheral blood, taken in a trial of Ad26.COV2.S vaccine versus placebo. These receptors originate from a person aged 18-65 years who received the Ad26.COV2.S COVID-19 vaccine or a placebo. Both conserved end residues are part of each CDR3. A D gene is named only where the DNA matches it firmly. Size values are once, few and many counts, or a class for expanded clones, and some rows have none.

len,j_gene,abundance,d_gene,v_gene,CDR3nt,CDR3aa
14,TRBJ2-6,.,.,TRBV27,TGTGCCAGCAGCGACAGCCTTGGGGCCAACGTCCTGACTTTC,CASSDSLGANVLTF
13,TRBJ1-1,.,TRBD1,TRBV6-5,TGTGCCAGCACGGGACAGGGAGTCACTGAAGCTTTCTTT,CASTGQGVTEAFF
14,TRBJ2-3,.,.,TRBV19,TGTGCCAGTAGCCTGGGGTTGGACACAGATACGCAGTATTTT,CASSLGLDTDTQYF
14,TRBJ1-3,.,TRBD1,TRBV7-9,TGTGCCAGCAGCGTGACAGGGTACGGAAACACCATATATTTT,CASSVTGYGNTIYF
12,TRBJ1-4,once,.,TRBV12-3/TRBV12-4,TGTGCCAGCAGCCCGCGACGTGAAAAACTGTTTTTT,CASSPRREKLFF
17,TRBJ2-7,.,TRBD2,TRBV30,TGTGCCTGGAGTGTATCCTCAGGACTAGCGGGAGAGGACGAGCAGTACTTC,CAWSVSSGLAGEDEQYF
18,TRBJ2-3,.,.,TRBV7-3,TGTGCCAGCAGCTTAACCCCCTGGAGAGCGGTAAGCACAGATACGCAGTATTTT,CASSLTPWRAVSTDTQYF
16,TRBJ1-1,.,TRBD1,TRBV7-9,TGTGCCAGCAGCTTAGGTTTTGGGACAGGGACCACTGAAGCTTTCTTT,CASSLGFGTGTTEAFF
14,TRBJ2-3,.,TRBD2,TRBV30,TGTGCCTTCCGGACTAGCGGGGGCACAGATACGCAGTATTTT,CAFRTSGGTDTQYF
14,TRBJ2-7,.,.,TRBV18,TGTGCCAGCTCACCAAAAGCAGGGGTTGACGAGCAGTACTTC,CASSPKAGVDEQYF
15,TRBJ1-1,.,.,TRBV5-1,TGCGCCAGCAGCTTGGGAGGCGACGGGTTCACTGAAGCTTTCTTT,CASSLGGDGFTEAFF
14,TRBJ1-5,.,TRBD1,TRBV6-6,TGTGCCAGCAGGCGACGAGGGGGCGATCAGCCCCAGCATTTT,CASRRRGGDQPQHF
17,TRBJ1-5,.,.,TRBV20-1,TGCAGTGCTAGTAATTGGGGTCGTGTCGGGTCCCCCCAGCCCCAGCATTTT,CSASNWGRVGSPQPQHF
13,TRBJ1-2,.,.,TRBV28,TGTGCCAGCAGTTTGTCGGGGAACTATGGCTACACCTTC,CASSLSGNYGYTF
11,TRBJ2-3,.,.,TRBV7-3,TGTGCCAGTAGGATTACAGATACGCAGTATTTT,CASRITDTQYF
12,TRBJ2-7,.,.,TRBV12-3/TRBV12-4,TGTGCCAGCAGCTCGCTAGGTGGGGAGCAGTACTTC,CASSSLGGEQYF
22,TRBJ1-5,.,TRBD1,TRBV15,TGTGCCACCAGCAGAGATTTAAATTTCGGGACAGGGTTTACTAGCAGCAATCAGCCCCAGCATTTT,CATSRDLNFGTGFTSSNQPQHF
15,TRBJ2-5,.,.,TRBV9,TGTGCCAGCAGCGTAGTTGCCAACAGCGGCGAGACCCAGTACTTC,CASSVVANSGETQYF
15,TRBJ2-2,few,TRBD1,TRBV14,TGTGCCAGCAGCCGCTCGCAGGGGGCTACCGGGGAGCTGTTTTTT,CASSRSQGATGELFF
15,TRBJ1-4,.,.,TRBV21-1,TGTGCCAGCAGCACCAGTCGGACTCATAATGAAAAACTGTTTTTT,CASSTSRTHNEKLFF
14,TRBJ1-5,.,TRBD1,TRBV30,TGTGCCTGGAACGGACAGGGGAGTTCTCAGCCCCAGCATTTT,CAWNGQGSSQPQHF
14,TRBJ2-2,once,.,TRBV7-2,TGTGCCAGCAGCTTAGCTACGAACACCGGGGAGCTGTTTTTT,CASSLATNTGELFF
12,TRBJ2-7,.,.,TRBV5-4,TGTGCCAGCAGCTCCAATCACGGCGAGCAGTACTTC,CASSSNHGEQYF
13,TRBJ1-1,.,TRBD1,TRBV19,TGTGCCAGTAGTATCGGGACAGGGACTGAAGCTTTCTTT,CASSIGTGTEAFF
15,TRBJ2-7,many,.,TRBV7-9,TGTGCCAGCAGCTTAACGGCCGATATTTCCCTCGAGCAGTACTTC,CASSLTADISLEQYF
15,TRBJ1-4,.,.,TRBV19,TGTGCCAGTAGTCTGACCGGGTTTGGGGATGAAAAACTGTTTTTT,CASSLTGFGDEKLFF
13,TRBJ2-7,once,.,TRBV4-1,TGCGCCAGCAGCCTGGTCGTTGGGTACGAGCAGTACTTC,CASSLVVGYEQYF
15,TRBJ1-2,.,.,TRBV30,TGTGCCTGGAGTGCTAGGGCCCAAGGTCCCTATGGCTACACCTTC,CAWSARAQGPYGYTF
14,TRBJ2-2,.,.,TRBV3-1/TRBV3-2,TGTGCCAGCAGCCAAAGGGGAGTGGCCGGGGAGCTGTTTTTT,CASSQRGVAGELFF
15,TRBJ2-3,.,TRBD2,TRBV9,TGTGCCAGCAGCGAGAGCGGGACGAACACAGATACGCAGTATTTT,CASSESGTNTDTQYF
16,TRBJ2-2,.,TRBD2,TRBV6-6,TGTGCCAGCAGTCGACTAGCGGGAGGTTTCACCGGGGAGCTGTTTTTT,CASSRLAGGFTGELFF
16,TRBJ2-3,.,TRBD2,TRBV24-1,TGTGCCACCAGTGATCCGACTAGCGGGAGTGAAGATACGCAGTATTTT,CATSDPTSGSEDTQYF
17,TRBJ1-3,.,TRBD1,TRBV18,TGTGCCAGCTCACCTATTGCCGGGACAGGGCCCGGAAACACCATATATTTT,CASSPIAGTGPGNTIYF
12,TRBJ1-3,few,TRBD1,TRBV29-1,TGCAGCGTTGAATCCCAGGGGGGCACCATATATTTT,CSVESQGGTIYF
15,TRBJ2-5,.,.,TRBV7-2,TGTGCCAGCAGCTTCAGCGGGTTGTACCAAGAGACCCAGTACTTC,CASSFSGLYQETQYF
14,TRBJ2-1,.,.,TRBV6-1,TGTGCCAGCAGTGAGAGAGGATTGTCCCATGAGCAGTTCTTC,CASSERGLSHEQFF
13,TRBJ1-6,.,.,TRBV15,TGTGCCACCAGCCTCGGAGGAGATTCACCCCTCCACTTT,CATSLGGDSPLHF
14,TRBJ1-1,.,TRBD1,TRBV19,TGTGCCAGTGAGGACAGGGCCAAGAACACTGAAGCTTTCTTT,CASEDRAKNTEAFF
15,TRBJ1-2,once,.,TRBV5-1,TGCGCCAGCAGCTTGGGGGCAGCCCGGGACTATGGCTACACCTTC,CASSLGAARDYGYTF
13,TRBJ2-3,.,.,TRBV28,TGTGCCAGCAGTGTACAGTCGGCAGATACGCAGTATTTT,CASSVQSADTQYF
15,TRBJ1-4,.,.,TRBV2,TGTGCCAGCAGTGAGGCCGGGACCACGTATGAAAAACTGTTTTTT,CASSEAGTTYEKLFF
14,TRBJ2-7,.,.,TRBV4-3,TGCGCCAGCAGCCCAGGAGGGCCGGGCTACGAGCAGTACTTC,CASSPGGPGYEQYF
18,TRBJ1-4,.,TRBD1,TRBV9,TGTGCCAGCAGCGTATACCCCTTTCCGACAGGGAATAATGAAGAACTGTTTTTT,CASSVYPFPTGNNEELFF
11,TRBJ1-1,few,.,TRBV12-3/TRBV12-4,TGTGCCAGCAGGTATCACGCTGAAGCTTTCTTT,CASRYHAEAFF
13,TRBJ2-5,.,.,TRBV6-4,TGTGCCAGCACCAAGGCCCATCAAGAGACCCAGTACTTC,CASTKAHQETQYF
16,TRBJ1-3,many,.,TRBV3-1/TRBV3-2,TGTGCCAGCAGCCAAAAAACAGCGGGCTCTGGAAACACCATATATTTT,CASSQKTAGSGNTIYF
13,TRBJ2-3,.,TRBD2,TRBV27,TGTGCCAGCAGTTTGGGAGGGAGAGATACGCAGTATTTT,CASSLGGRDTQYF
15,TRBJ1-1,.,.,TRBV18,TGTGCCAGCTCGGAGGGATTAGGGGTGAGGCCTGAAGCTTTCTTT,CASSEGLGVRPEAFF